This record covers a single T cell receptor beta chain. These data belong to a study of blood T cell repertoires in COVID-19. Per the original methods: Amplification of reference gene primers provided the estimated nucleated cell counts. Generated by immunoSEQ multiplex PCR, the TCRdb table keeps only in-frame clones and is missing some. From that table come the V and J calls and clone size; the DNA was used to work out D and trimming. The sample has 250,000 or so clones, more than 70% seen once; the top ten hold roughly 2.6%. The sequencing sample was made of peripheral blood. This TCR was recovered from an older woman with acute or convalescent COVID-19.

CDR3 in amino acids: CASTGDTEAFF. The CDR3 DNA is TGTGCCAGCACCGGGGATACTGAAGCTTTCTTT. V gene TRBV6-5 combines with J gene TRBJ1-1; no clear D. The CDR3 totals 11 residues. Germline V gene sequence: CDR1 MNHEY, CDR2 SVGAGI. Trimming pared 7 bases from V and 5 bases from J, leaving 8 bases between.